This TCR beta chain was sequenced in a study of molecular identifiers for immune sequencing clone quantification. Looking at the study overall: The replicate experiment used RNA from roughly 18,000 or 92,000 naive CD8 cells. This RNA was split into five aliquots, and four of them were sequenced.

The germline V and J ends were trimmed by 0 bases and 9 bases, with 4 bases remaining between them. CDR1 is SGDLS and CDR2 is YYNGEE in the germline V gene. This CDR3 spans 11 amino acids. Previously described methods and listed TCR primers were used for bulk TCR libraries. TCRdb ran MiXCR on the PCR reads and lists one entry per CDR3 protein. The table has about 500,000 distinct CDR3 sequences, approximately 25% seen once. Naive CD8 libraries came from approximately 20,000 to 980,000 sorted cells with 10%, 30% or 50% RNA. This sequence originates from a human donor in good health. Some libraries in this study had Jurkat cell RNA spiked in. This chain connects TRBV9 to TRBJ2-1; no definite D call. Sequenced: naive CD8+ T cells from blood, with Jurkat cell RNA spiked in. The subset is: FACS-sorted CD8+CD4-CCR7+CD45RA+ naive T cells. The CDR3 DNA sequence: TGTGCCAGCAGCGTAGTGGGTGAGCAGTTCTTC. It encodes CASSVVGEQFF.